The T cell receptor beta chain described here comes from a study of CD8+ T cells in alopecia areata. At the level of the study: The study gave treated patients oral tofacitinib at 5 to 10 mg twice daily. Percent affected scalp area, the SALT score, rated treated patients' severity. Findings and limits, study-wide: Many expanded lesional clones persisted in scalp and blood during tofacitinib. For patients receiving tofacitinib, scalp clonality and expanded CD8+ clones among the top 100 significantly decreased.

RNA, once extracted, was reverse transcribed into cDNA for use as the sequencing template. TCRdb's copy holds only in-frame clones and misses some; the assay was immunoSEQ multiplex PCR. The repertoire consists of around 190,000 clones, with roughly 66% occurring once and the leading ten covering 0.85% to 1.3%. For this clone: As yet, its antigen is unknown.

Treatment indicated: oral pan-JAK inhibitor, 5-10 mg twice daily. Germline V lookup: CDR1 SNHLY, CDR2 FYNNEI. Trimming removed 6 bases from V and 6 bases from J, with 6 bases in between. There are 11 residues in the CDR3. The sequencing used CD4+ T cells sorted from blood, collected at week 24, from a patient treated with tofacitinib. This chain joins TRBV2 and TRBJ2-1; D is unresolved. This sequence originates from a human donor with alopecia areata. Written as DNA, the CDR3 is TGTGCCAGCAGGTGGGCCAATGAGCAGTTCTTC. Protein: CASRWANEQFF.